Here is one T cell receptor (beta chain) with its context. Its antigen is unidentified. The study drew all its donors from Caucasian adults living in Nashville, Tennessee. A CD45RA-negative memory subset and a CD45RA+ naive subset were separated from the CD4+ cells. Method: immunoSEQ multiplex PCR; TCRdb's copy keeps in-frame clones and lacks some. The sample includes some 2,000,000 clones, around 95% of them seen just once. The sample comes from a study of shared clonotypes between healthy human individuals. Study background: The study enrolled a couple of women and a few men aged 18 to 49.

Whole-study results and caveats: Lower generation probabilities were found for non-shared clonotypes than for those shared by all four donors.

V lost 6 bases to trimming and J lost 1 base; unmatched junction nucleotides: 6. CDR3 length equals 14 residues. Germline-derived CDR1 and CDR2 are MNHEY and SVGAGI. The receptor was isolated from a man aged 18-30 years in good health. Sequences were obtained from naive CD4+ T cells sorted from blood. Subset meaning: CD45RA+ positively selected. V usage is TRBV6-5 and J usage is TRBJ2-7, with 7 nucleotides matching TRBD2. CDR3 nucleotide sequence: TGTGCCAGCAGGGGGCCAGCGGGGTCCTACGAGCAGTACTTC. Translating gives CASRGPAGSYEQYF.